This T cell receptor (beta chain) was sequenced for a study of blood T cell repertoires in COVID-19. V was pared by 3 bases and J by 4 bases, with 10 bases between. The CDR3 has 14 amino acids. The germline V gene has CDR1 KGHSH and CDR2 LQKENI. The count of this clone is one. The table came from immunoSEQ multiplex PCR; TCRdb's copy has only in-frame clones and leaves some out. The table has approximately 100,000 clones, roughly 92% seen once; the top ten hold 4.5% to 6%. The rearrangement uses TRBV18 and TRBJ1-5, with D perhaps TRBD1 (5 bases). Sequencing was performed on peripheral blood. This clonotype was obtained from a man aged 70 or older with acute or convalescent COVID-19. In DNA, the CDR3 is TGTGCCAGCTCACCGGGGCAGGCGAATCAGCCCCAGCATTTT. Its translation is CASSPGQANQPQHF.